The next 16 T cell receptor beta chains were all read from a single sample in a study of regulatory T cells in long-lasting Graves disease. Assembly of TCR beta libraries relied on iRepertoire HTBI primers together with Arm-PCR of CDR3 regions. TCRdb passed the multiplex PCR reads through MiXCR, listing each CDR3 protein once. Seen here are 700,000 or so distinct CDR3 sequences, roughly 30% observed once, and the top ten hold roughly 41%. The sample's time point: persistent/refractory GD, antithyroid drugs over 5 years with positive TRAb. With RNA extracted from PBMCs as input, the TCR library was made. This specimen was peripheral blood mononuclear cells (PBMCs), taken when the disease was refractory, from a patient treated with antithyroid drugs. The source is a female donor with Graves disease.

The chain links TRBV9 to TRBJ1-6; the match to TRBD1 covers 7 bases. CDR1 is SGDLS and CDR2 is YYNGEE in the germline V gene. This CDR3 has 15 amino acids. Trimming cost V 6 bases and J 0 bases; bases outside gene matches: 3. CDR3 in amino acids: CASNRGDSYNSPLHF. The DNA of the CDR3 is TGTGCCAGCAACAGGGGAGACTCCTATAATTCACCCCTCCACTTT.

This chain joins TRBV5-1 and TRBJ1-6, with TRBD1 as a possible D gene (5 bases). V lost 0 bases to trimming and J lost 5 bases, with 12 bases between them. The CDR3 totals 16 residues. The germline V gene has CDR1 SGHRS and CDR2 YFSETQ. The CDR3 spells CASSLGQLANNSPLHF. The CDR3 DNA sequence: TGCGCCAGCAGCTTGGGACAGTTGGCGAATAATTCACCCCTCCACTTT.

This clonotype was recorded a few times. The chain recombines TRBV6-1 with TRBJ1-5; D not resolved. The CDR3 runs 15 residues. Germline V gene lookup returns CDR1 MNHNS and CDR2 SASEGT. V shed 6 bases and J shed 7 bases, with 19 bases lying between them. The CDR3 DNA sequence: TGTGCCAGCAGCCCGCTTGCGCTACCCAGCCAGCCCCAGCATTTT. Encoded protein: CASSPLALPSQPQHF.

This clonotype was counted many times. The V call is TRBV12-3 or TRBV12-4, the J call TRBJ2-2; 13 nucleotides line up with TRBD2. This CDR3 comprises 18 residues. Unmatched junction bases numbered 6, after V lost 1 base and J lost 4 bases. CDR3: CASSLGTSGSMGTGELFF. CDR3 sequence (DNA): TGTGCCAGCAGTTTAGGGACTAGCGGGAGTATGGGCACCGGGGAGCTGTTTTTT.

Concerning this clonotype: The junction departs from germline at one end; a sequencing error may be responsible. The chain employs TRBV20-1 and TRBJ1-1; TRBD1 matches at 7 bases. Germline-derived CDR1 and CDR2 are DFQATT and SNEGSKA (reference sequence). This CDR3 is 15 amino acids long. This CDR3 is CSARDRNRGNTEAFF. In nucleotides, the CDR3 is TGCAGTGCTAGAGATCGGAACAGGGGTAACACTGAAGCCTTCTTT.

This clonotype was observed a few times. The chain joins TRBV7-7 to TRBJ2-5; 7 positions agree with TRBD2. CDR3 length equals 14 residues. The germline gives CDR1 SSHAT, CDR2 FNYEAQ (reference sequence). The junction had 13 bases not matched to a gene; V was cut back by 8 bases and J by 7 bases. The CDR3 DNA is TGTGCCAGCGCGCAGGGACTACCAGACGCGACCCAGTACTTC. It specifies CASAQGLPDATQYF.

This clonotype occurred many times. V and J are TRBV6-5 and TRBJ2-5, with 9 bases matching TRBD1. In germline, CDR1 is MNHEY, CDR2 SVGAGI. V shed 5 bases and J 6 bases; nucleotides not matched to a gene: 13. The CDR3 totals 16 residues. CDR3 DNA: TGTGCCAGCAGTCCCTCGACAGGGGGAAAGAGACAGACCCAGTACTTC. This codes for CASSPSTGGKRQTQYF.

This chain uses TRBV29-1 with TRBJ1-4; D is perhaps TRBD1 (5 bases). CDR1 and CDR2 (germline): SQVTM, ANQGSEA. The CDR3 covers 14 residues. V lost 4 bases and J lost 0, with 9 bases in between. The CDR3 DNA follows: TGCAGCGTTGTACAGGATGCAACTAATGAAAAACTGTTTTTT. It specifies CSVVQDATNEKLFF.

The chain combines TRBV29-1 with TRBJ1-1; D ambiguous. The ends were cut back, 2 bases at V and 2 bases at J, with 6 bases in the middle. This CDR3 comprises 12 residues. CDR1 is SQVTM, CDR2 ANQGSEA, per germline. CDR3 sequence reads: CSVEKGNTEAFF. In DNA form, the CDR3 reads TGCAGCGTTGAAAAGGGCAACACTGAAGCTTTCTTT.

This clonotype was counted only a few times. CDR3 in DNA: TGCAGCGTCAGGGTAACAGGGCGCTCTGGAAACACCATATATTTT. It yields the protein CSVRVTGRSGNTIYF. This chain connects TRBV29-1 to TRBJ1-3, with a weak D call TRBD1 (6 bases). V lost 6 bases and J lost 0, with 15 bases in between. Germline values: CDR1 SQVTM, CDR2 ANQGSEA. This CDR3 contains 15 residues.

The chain employs TRBV5-1 and TRBJ2-2; the D gene is possibly TRBD1 (5 bases). V lost 4 bases to trimming and J lost 5 bases, with 15 bases between them. The CDR3 runs to 15 residues. Germline V gene sequence: CDR1 SGHRS, CDR2 YFSETQ. CDR3 DNA sequence: TGCGCCAGCAGCCCGGGTGGGGCCGGGACCGGGGAGCTGTTTTTT. It yields the protein CASSPGGAGTGELFF.

Many counts were recorded for this clonotype. The chain links TRBV12-3 or TRBV12-4 to TRBJ1-5; TRBD1 might be the D (6 bases). Trimming removed 6 bases from V and 0 bases from J, with 12 bases in between. This CDR3 has 15 amino acids. The CDR3 is CASRIGQYSNQPQHF. CDR3 DNA: TGTGCCAGCAGAATTGGACAGTATAGCAATCAGCCCCAGCATTTT.

Written as DNA, the CDR3 is TGCGCCAGCAGCTTCACAGGAATCCAAGAGACCCAGTACTTC. Encoded protein: CASSFTGIQETQYF. The chain has TRBV5-1 and TRBJ2-5, with a tentative D call TRBD1 (5 bases). The V and J ends lost 2 bases and 1 base respectively, with 9 bases between them. This CDR3 region has 14 residues. Germline V CDR1 and CDR2: SGHRS, YFSETQ. Filled out from reference TRBV5-1 and TRBJ2-5, the complete variable domain reads KAGVTQTPRYLIKTRGQQVTLSCSPISGHRSVSWYQQTPGQGLQFLFEYFSETQRNKGNFPGRFSGRQFSNSRSEMNVSTLELGDSALYLCASSFTGIQETQYFGPGTRLLVL.

The V and J genes are TRBV19 and TRBJ1-2; TRBD1 is a possible D gene (6 bases). Germline V gene sequence: CDR1 LNHDA, CDR2 SQIVND (reference sequence). V lost 10 bases to trimming and J lost 8 bases, with 17 bases between them. CDR3 length: 12 amino acids. The chain's CDR3 is CATVQGFGGYTF. The CDR3 DNA follows: TGTGCCACCGTACAGGGTTTCGGAGGCTACACCTTC.

This clonotype was recorded many times. The chain has TRBV20-1 and TRBJ1-2; no reliable D call. Looked up from germline, CDR1 is DFQATT and CDR2 is SNEGSKA (reference sequence). This CDR3 contains 12 residues. The germline V and J ends were trimmed by 3 bases and 4 bases, with 9 bases remaining between them. DNA of the CDR3: TGCAGTGCTAGTATTACGGGCTATGGCTACACCTTC. It yields the protein CSASITGYGYTF.

The CDR3 is CASSVGSGNTGELFF. The DNA for the CDR3 is TGTGCCAGCAGCGTAGGGAGCGGAAACACCGGGGAGCTGTTTTTT. This chain uses TRBV9 with TRBJ2-2, with D perhaps matching TRBD2 (5 bases). V dropped 0 bases and J dropped 2 bases, with 8 bases sitting between them. Germline values: CDR1 SGDLS, CDR2 YYNGEE. CDR3 size: 15 residues.